These T cell receptor beta chains were read from a single sample in a study of T cell responses to AZD1222 COVID-19 vaccine. Method: immunoSEQ multiplex PCR; TCRdb's copy keeps in-frame clones and lacks some. This sample carries about 92,000 clones, approximately 91% of them seen once, and the ten largest clones take around a fifth. This specimen consisted of peripheral blood, obtained on day 0 of AZD1222 vaccination. The receptors originated from an adult in good health. Both conserved end residues are part of each CDR3. The D gene is left open where the match is weak. Only some rows state a clone size, as once, few, many or a class for expanded clones.

-,TRBJ1-5,TRBV11-1,-,TGTGCCAGCAGCTTAATACAGGGTATGGGGAATCAGCCCCAGCATTTT,CASSLIQGMGNQPQHF
-,TRBJ2-1,TRBV6-2/TRBV6-3,TRBD1,TGTGCCAGCAGCGGAACCCCCCGGACAGGAAACGACAATGAGCAGTTCTTC,CASSGTPRTGNDNEQFF
-,TRBJ1-6,TRBV19,TRBD1,TGTGCCAGTACCAGACAGGGGAATTCACCCCTCCACTTT,CASTRQGNSPLHF
-,TRBJ2-1,TRBV7-6,TRBD1,TGTGCCAGCAGCCGGGGGGACAGGGGGCTAGCGGGCTCCTACAATGAGCAGTTCTTC,CASSRGDRGLAGSYNEQFF
-,TRBJ2-5,TRBV11-1,TRBD1,TGTGCCAGCAGCCGTTGGGACAGCCTCGGGGAGACCCAGTACTTC,CASSRWDSLGETQYF
-,TRBJ2-7,TRBV12-3/TRBV12-4,-,TGTGCCAGCAGTTTAGGACAACCACGCGAGCAGTACTTC,CASSLGQPREQYF
-,TRBJ1-1,TRBV2,-,TGTGCCAGCAGTGAGGGGCAGGGAACTGAAGCTTTCTTT,CASSEGQGTEAFF
once,TRBJ1-5,TRBV10-3,TRBD1,TGTGCCATCAGTGGGACAGGGGACAATCAGCCCCAGCATTTT,CAISGTGDNQPQHF
-,TRBJ1-5,TRBV7-9,TRBD1,TGTGCCAGCAGCCCGGACAGGGTCCTTAATCAGCCCCAGCATTTT,CASSPDRVLNQPQHF
-,TRBJ1-3,TRBV10-1,-,TGCGCCAGCAGTGAGCCCCCGGAACAGAGAGCTGGAAACACCATATATTTT,CASSEPPEQRAGNTIYF
few,TRBJ2-7,TRBV18,TRBD1,TGTGCCAGCTCAGCTCCGACAGGGTTCTCCTACGAGCAGTACTTC,CASSAPTGFSYEQYF
-,TRBJ2-2,TRBV15,-,TGTGCCACCAGCAGAGATGGGGTCGGGATAACCGGGGAGCTGTTTTTT,CATSRDGVGITGELFF
-,TRBJ1-1,TRBV10-3,-,TGTGCCATCGCGAACCAAAGGGGAGCGAACACTGAAGCTTTCTTT,CAIANQRGANTEAFF
-,TRBJ1-4,TRBV4-3,-,TGCGCCAGCAGCCCCGAAAACCCGGGTGGAAATGAAAAACTGTTTTTT,CASSPENPGGNEKLFF
-,TRBJ2-2,TRBV6-5,TRBD1,TGTGCCAGCAGGGCCGGGACAGAGGACACCGGGGAGCTGTTTTTT,CASRAGTEDTGELFF
-,TRBJ1-1,TRBV5-1,TRBD1,TGCGCCAGCAGCTTGGTACAGGGGGGATCTATGAACACTGAAGCTTTCTTT,CASSLVQGGSMNTEAFF